Given below is one T cell receptor (beta chain) in context. The CDR3 runs to 14 residues. Germline assignment: CDR1 SGHRS and CDR2 YFSETQ. V gave up 2 bases and J gave up 4 bases; unmatched junction bases: 5. PCR primers comprised 60 Vbeta and 13 Jbeta primers. Sequencing was performed with immunoSEQ multiplex PCR; in TCRdb, only in-frame clones are kept and a portion is missing. The repertoire holds about 50,000 clones, with roughly 81% as singletons. The record originates from a study of cytomegalovirus exposure and HLA in healthy donors. The specimen was PBMCs. This clonotype originated in a woman aged 40 to 50 in good health and CMV-seropositive. The chain has TRBV5-1 and TRBJ1-2, with 7 bases aligning to TRBD1. CDR3 region: CASSFQQGSYGYTF. DNA for the CDR3: TGCGCCAGCAGCTTTCAACAGGGGAGCTATGGCTACACCTTC.